This T cell receptor (beta chain) derives from a study of T-cell memory formation after mild COVID-19. In germline, CDR1 is SGHRS, CDR2 YFSETQ. The CDR3 covers 13 residues. V was trimmed by 4 bases and J by 4 bases, leaving 9 bases between them. Remarks on this clonotype: Its specificity is unknown.

Findings and limits, study-wide: Pre-infection memory harbored some responding clones, suggesting cross-reactive memory joined.

TCRdb reprocessed the 5' RACE reads with MiXCR, giving one entry per CDR3 protein. The sample has hundreds of thousands of distinct CDR3 sequences, approximately 21% seen once; the top ten hold under 8.5%. This TCR derives from an adult woman who had mild COVID-19 (a few samples of this study predate the infection). Cell type and time point are not known. The chain is built from TRBV5-1 and TRBJ2-1; D might be TRBD1 (6 bases). The sample comprised PBMCs or a T cell subset sorted from them (not recorded which). In DNA form, the CDR3 reads TGCGCCAGCAGCAAGGACAGATACAATGAGCAGTTCTTC. Translating gives CASSKDRYNEQFF.